Listed here are 30 T cell receptor beta chains from one sample, sequenced in a study of CD8 T cells in ankylosing spondylitis (dated by TCRdb to the late 2010s). The method behind the library was 5' RACE. The sequencer listed for this sample is Illumina HiSeq 2500. TCRdb's own reprocessing of the public reads used fastp at Q25 and MiXCR and kept productive beta chains. One record per CDR3 amino acid sequence lists the most common genes and DNA. The sample has 350,000 to 450,000 distinct CDR3 sequences on record, roughly 26% of them singletons. Over 0.8% of the sample lies in the top ten. What these receptors recognize is not known. Study-wide findings and limitations: Blood from ankylosing spondylitis patients appeared to be characterized by a TCR beta motif made up of several highly homologous amino acid variants.

The sequencing sample was made of blood, either unsorted or a sorted T cell fraction (not recorded which). The receptors were sampled from a male donor with ankylosing spondylitis.

This sequence joins TRBV5-1 and TRBJ2-6; 7 nucleotides match TRBD1. Looked up from germline, CDR1 is SGHRS and CDR2 is YFSETQ. This CDR3 is 14 amino acids long. V shed 6 bases, J shed 0 bases, and the junction held 0 bases outside the gene matches. The CDR3 nucleotides are TGCGCCAGCAAGGGGGCCTCTGGGGCCAACGTCCTGACTTTC. It is translated as CASKGASGANVLTF.

The chain combines TRBV11-2 with TRBJ1-1; 9 bases agree with TRBD1. Germline loops: CDR1 SGHAT, CDR2 FQNNGV. Losses at the gene ends were 4 bases for V and 11 bases for J; bases not matched to a gene: 14. This CDR3 has 15 amino acids. This CDR3 reads CASSYSDPGQGAAFF. The CDR3, as DNA: TGTGCCAGCAGCTACTCAGATCCGGGACAGGGTGCGGCTTTCTTT.

This chain connects TRBV2 to TRBJ2-6; D may correspond to TRBD1 or TRBD2 (6 bases each). V lost 6 bases and J 4 bases, leaving 16 bases between the germline ends. The CDR3 covers 16 residues. The germline gives CDR1 SNHLY, CDR2 FYNNEI. CDR3 bases: TGTGCCAGCAGCCCGACAGGAGGGGCCGGGGCCAACGTCCTGACTTTC. The encoded protein is CASSPTGGAGANVLTF.

In this sample, this clonotype turned up once. The chain links TRBV5-1 to TRBJ2-1; TRBD2 aligns across 14 bases. The CDR3 totals 15 residues. The V gene's germline CDR1 is SGHRS and CDR2 YFSETQ. J was trimmed by 9 bases and V by 4 bases; bases with no gene match: 6. CDR3 DNA: TGCGCCAGCAGCCTGACGACTAGCGGGGGGGCTGAGCAGTTCTTC. It encodes CASSLTTSGGAEQFF. Full variable domain (remainder filled in from reference TRBV5-1 and TRBJ2-1): KAGVTQTPRYLIKTRGQQVTLSCSPISGHRSVSWYQQTPGQGLQFLFEYFSETQRNKGNFPGRFSGRQFSNSRSEMNVSTLELGDSALYLCASSLTTSGGAEQFFGPGTRLTVL.

A few counts support this clonotype. The chain has TRBV11-2 and TRBJ2-1; D not certain. CDR3 size: 15 residues. Germline CDR1 and CDR2: SGHAT and FQNNGV. Trimming left V 7 bases short and J 8 bases short, with 21 bases between. CDR3 DNA: TGTGCCAGCACCTCGGAGAGGACGGCTAAGGATGAGCAGTTCTTC. Its protein product is CASTSERTAKDEQFF.

In its sample, this clonotype was seen a few times. The V gene is TRBV15, the J gene TRBJ2-2, with 12 positions matching TRBD2. Trimming removed 5 bases from V and 5 bases from J; junction bases left unmatched: 12. The CDR3 covers 18 residues. The germline V gene encodes CDR1 LNHNV and CDR2 YYDKDF (reference sequence). The CDR3 DNA reads as TGTGCCACCAGCTCTCCTAGCGGGAGGGCCAGAGGTACCGGGGAGCTGTTTTTT. Translating gives CATSSPSGRARGTGELFF.

CDR3 in DNA: TGTGCCAGCCAAAATTCAGGGGTCAACACCGGGGAGCTGTTTTTT. Its translation: CASQNSGVNTGELFF. The gene calls are TRBV7-9 and TRBJ2-2; weak D call: TRBD1 (6 bases). Germline loops: CDR1 SEHNR, CDR2 FQNEAQ (reference sequence). The V end was cut by 8 bases, the J end by 2 bases, with 15 bases between. This CDR3 is 15 amino acids long. The full variable domain, its missing parts supplied by reference TRBV7-9 and TRBJ2-2, is DTGVSQNPRHKITKRGQNVTFRCDPISEHNRLYWYRQTLGQGPEFLTYFQNEAQLEKSRLLSDRFSAERPKGSFSTLEIQRTEQGDSAMYLCASQNSGVNTGELFFGEGSRLTVL.

This clonotype has a handful of counts. In nucleotides, the CDR3 is TGTGCCAGCAGTGACAGGTCCTATGAGGTGAACACTGAAGCTTTCTTT. Amino acids: CASSDRSYEVNTEAFF. The rearrangement uses TRBV6-4 and TRBJ1-1, with D hard to call. V lost 2 bases, J lost 0 bases, and 13 bases lay in between. Germline-derived CDR1 and CDR2 are MRHNA and SNTAGT. The length of the CDR3 is 16 residues.

J is TRBJ2-1 and V is TRBV4-1; 13 bases fit TRBD2. CDR3 length equals 17 residues. The V gene end was trimmed by 9 bases and the J gene end by 7 bases; junction bases not matched to a gene: 15. The germline CDR1 and CDR2 sequences are MGHRA and YSYEKL. The CDR3 spells CARRDRGTSGRGNEQFF. The CDR3 nucleotides are TGCGCCAGGAGGGACAGGGGAACTAGCGGGAGGGGGAATGAGCAGTTCTTC.

This clonotype was seen a few times. The chain recombines TRBV20-1 with TRBJ1-4; D is uncertain. This CDR3 contains 13 residues. V dropped 5 bases and J dropped 8 bases, with 15 bases sitting between them. Germline CDR1 DFQATT, CDR2 SNEGSKA (reference sequence). The CDR3 sequence: CSASTPSGEKLFF. The CDR3, as DNA: TGCAGTGCTTCGACTCCTTCGGGGGAAAAACTGTTTTTT.

This clonotype occurred a few times. This chain connects TRBV7-9 to TRBJ2-5, with D uncertain. Germline lookup yields CDR1 SEHNR and CDR2 FQNEAQ (reference sequence). The CDR3 has 13 residues. V shed 2 bases and J shed 5 bases, with 9 bases lying between them. The CDR3 loop is CASSLYVSETQYF. DNA of the CDR3: TGTGCCAGCAGCTTATACGTTTCGGAGACCCAGTACTTC. The whole variable domain, remainder taken from reference TRBV7-9 and TRBJ2-5, is DTGVSQNPRHKITKRGQNVTFRCDPISEHNRLYWYRQTLGQGPEFLTYFQNEAQLEKSRLLSDRFSAERPKGSFSTLEIQRTEQGDSAMYLCASSLYVSETQYFGPGTRLLVL.

This clonotype was found many times. The chain has TRBV12-3 or TRBV12-4 and TRBJ1-6; unclear D gene. V lost 2 bases and J lost 7, with 9 bases in between. The CDR3 is made up of 14 amino acids. The DNA of the CDR3 is TGTGCCAGCAGTTTACTTGGGGAGAATTCACCCCTCCACTTT. It yields the protein CASSLLGENSPLHF.

The V gene is TRBV3-1, the J gene TRBJ2-1, with a weak D call TRBD2 (6 bases). There are 17 residues in the CDR3. Germline values: CDR1 LGHDT, CDR2 YNNKEL (reference sequence). Trimming took 5 bases from V and 5 from J, leaving 22 bases between them. The CDR3 DNA reads as TGTGCCAGCAGCTCCCCCGGGACTCTCTCGCCCGACAATGAGCAGTTCTTC. Translated, it gives CASSSPGTLSPDNEQFF.

The CDR3 loop is CASSLEQGRTDTQYF. Here the CDR3 DNA reads TGCGCCAGCAGCTTGGAACAGGGGCGCACAGATACGCAGTATTTT. The gene calls are TRBV5-1 and TRBJ2-3; 7 bases align to TRBD1. This CDR3 has 15 residues. Germline V gene lookup returns CDR1 SGHRS and CDR2 YFSETQ. Trimming removed 0 bases from V and 1 base from J; junction bases left unmatched: 2.

The chain has TRBV11-2 and TRBJ2-3; 12 bases are shared with TRBD2. Per the germline V gene, CDR1 is SGHAT and CDR2 is FQNNGV. Losses at the gene ends were 2 bases for V and 1 base for J; bases not matched to a gene: 7. The length of the CDR3 is 18 residues. CDR3 amino acids: CASSLITSGGLGTDTQYF. In nucleotides, the CDR3 is TGTGCCAGCAGCTTAATCACTAGCGGGGGGCTTGGCACAGATACGCAGTATTTT.

The table lists this clonotype with a few counts. The gene calls are TRBV6-1 and TRBJ1-4; D call uncertain. V lost 1 base and J 11 bases, leaving 5 bases between the germline ends. The germline gives CDR1 MNHNS, CDR2 SASEGT. The CDR3 is 11 amino acids. This CDR3 is CASSEEGKLFF. The DNA for the CDR3 is TGTGCCAGCAGTGAAGAAGGTAAACTGTTTTTT.

This chain connects TRBV10-3 to TRBJ1-6; possibly TRBD1 for D (6 bases). Per the germline V gene, CDR1 is ENHRY and CDR2 is SYGVKD. The CDR3 runs 16 residues. The V and J ends lost 4 bases and 7 bases respectively, with 17 bases between them. In nucleotides, the CDR3 is TGTGCCATCAGTGGGGGCCCCTCAGGGGAAAATTCACCCCTCCACTTT. Translation gives CAISGGPSGENSPLHF.

The chain is built from TRBV20-1 and TRBJ1-2; TRBD1 is a possible D gene (6 bases). Germline V gives CDR1 DFQATT, CDR2 SNEGSKA (reference sequence). The CDR3 sequence is 15 residues long. V was clipped by 1 base and J by 1 base, with 13 bases between them. The CDR3 nucleotides are TGCAGTGCTAGAGTCCCAGGGGCTAATAACTATGGCTACACCTTC. Encoded protein: CSARVPGANNYGYTF.

The chain is built from TRBV29-1 and TRBJ2-3; the D is unclear. The CDR3 extends over 14 amino acids. CDR1 SQVTM and CDR2 ANQGSEA come from the germline V gene. Trimming cost V 3 bases and J 0 bases, with 10 bases left between them. The CDR3 coding sequence is TGCAGCGTTGAGTGGTGGAGTAGCACAGATACGCAGTATTTT. It yields the protein CSVEWWSSTDTQYF.

The chain couples TRBV20-1 to TRBJ1-2, with TRBD1 as a possible D gene (6 bases). V lost 5 bases, J lost 4 bases, and 20 bases lay in between. Germline loops: CDR1 DFQATT, CDR2 SNEGSKA (reference sequence). The CDR3 is 15 amino acids. The CDR3 coding sequence is TGCAGTGCTCCAGTCGCGGGTACCAGGGGCTATGGCTACACCTTC. This gives the protein CSAPVAGTRGYGYTF.

The chain employs TRBV20-1 and TRBJ2-3, with D perhaps being TRBD1 or TRBD2 (5 bases each). The germline V and J ends were trimmed by 6 bases and 1 base, with 14 bases remaining between them. The CDR3 is 14 residues long. Germline V gives CDR1 DFQATT, CDR2 SNEGSKA (reference sequence). CDR3 DNA sequence: TGCAGTGCCCCGGGGCTACTAGGCACAGATACGCAGTATTTT. This translates into CSAPGLLGTDTQYF.

This clonotype was seen a few times. The CDR3, as DNA: TGCAGTGCCGCGAGCGGGGACACCGGGGAGCTGTTTTTT. Encoded protein: CSAASGDTGELFF. The rearrangement links TRBV20-1 to TRBJ2-2; 7 positions match TRBD2. CDR1 and CDR2 from the germline V gene are DFQATT and SNEGSKA (reference sequence). J was trimmed by 3 bases and V by 6 bases; bases with no gene match: 4. The CDR3 contains 13 residues.

J is TRBJ2-7 and V is TRBV20-1; 10 bases line up with TRBD1. The length of the CDR3 is 15 residues. V was pared by 6 bases and J by 4 bases, with 12 bases of the junction left unmatched. Germline assignment: CDR1 DFQATT and CDR2 SNEGSKA (reference sequence). The CDR3 is CSARTGGSGRYEQYF. The CDR3 DNA is TGCAGTGCAAGGACAGGGGGTAGCGGGCGTTACGAGCAGTACTTC.

V gene TRBV5-1 combines with J gene TRBJ2-1; perhaps D is TRBD1 or TRBD2 (5 bases each). The CDR3 loop spans 15 amino acids. Germline values: CDR1 SGHRS, CDR2 YFSETQ. Between the trimmed V and J ends, which lost 7 bases and 2 bases, there was a span of 16 bases. CDR3 residues: CASSPEGIPYNEQFF. The CDR3 nucleotides are TGCGCCAGCTCCCCAGAGGGGATCCCCTACAATGAGCAGTTCTTC.

This clonotype was counted between two and nine times. The chain employs TRBV11-3 and TRBJ2-2; 10 bases fit TRBD1. The J segment lost 4 bases and the V segment lost 4 bases, leaving 3 bases of the junction unmatched. The CDR3 runs to 15 residues. The germline V gene encodes CDR1 SGHNT and CDR2 YENEEA. The CDR3 spells CASSSDRGLTGELFF. The CDR3 nucleotides read TGTGCCAGCAGCTCCGACAGGGGGCTCACCGGGGAGCTGTTTTTT.

This clonotype showed up just a few times. V and J are TRBV7-2 and TRBJ2-5; D might be TRBD2 (6 bases). Germline CDR1 is SGHTA and CDR2 is FQGNSA. Between the trimmed V and J ends, which lost 4 bases and 4 bases, there was a span of 16 bases. This CDR3 region has 15 residues. CDR3 sequence (DNA): TGTGCCAGCAGCTCCGGGACTCCTGCGGGAGAGACCCAGTACTTC. As protein: CASSSGTPAGETQYF. The full variable domain, rest sourced from reference TRBV7-2 and TRBJ2-5, is GAGVSQSPSNKVTEKGKDVELRCDPISGHTALYWYRQSLGQGLEFLIYFQGNSAPDKSGLPSDRFSAERTGGSVSTLTIQRTQQEDSAVYLCASSSGTPAGETQYFGPGTRLLVL.

This clonotype occurred a few times. V and J are TRBV24-1 and TRBJ2-1, with TRBD2 matching 15 bases. Losses at the gene ends were 5 bases for V and 9 bases for J; bases not matched to a gene: 4. In germline, CDR1 is KGHDR, CDR2 SFDVKD. The length of the CDR3 is 15 residues. The CDR3 coding sequence is TGTGCCACCAGTGTAGTGGGACTAGCGGGAGGTGAGCAGTTCTTC. This encodes CATSVVGLAGGEQFF.

This chain joins TRBV24-1 and TRBJ1-1; D uncertain. The CDR3 is made up of 16 amino acids. From germline, CDR1 is KGHDR and CDR2 SFDVKD. Between the trimmed V and J ends, which lost 1 base and 3 bases, there was a span of 14 bases. The CDR3 loop is CATSDFLRGRDTEAFF. The CDR3 DNA sequence: TGTGCCACCAGTGATTTTCTCCGGGGTAGGGACACTGAAGCTTTCTTT.

This clonotype was seen a few times. The chain uses TRBV7-9 and TRBJ1-5; D uncertain. Germline V lookup: CDR1 SEHNR, CDR2 FQNEAQ (reference sequence). V lost 0 bases and J 6 bases, leaving 6 bases between the germline ends. This CDR3 has 13 residues. The CDR3 sequence: CASSLAVGQPQHF. For the CDR3, the DNA is TGTGCCAGCAGCTTAGCTGTAGGTCAGCCCCAGCATTTT.

The gene calls are TRBV5-1 and TRBJ2-3, with 7 bases fitting TRBD1. Germline-derived CDR1 and CDR2 are SGHRS and YFSETQ. This CDR3 has 15 amino acids. The V segment lost 5 bases and the J segment 0 bases; nucleotides outside the gene matches: 6. The CDR3 nucleotides are TGCGCCAGCAGGGTAGGGACAGATAGCACAGATACGCAGTATTTT. It yields the protein CASRVGTDSTDTQYF.